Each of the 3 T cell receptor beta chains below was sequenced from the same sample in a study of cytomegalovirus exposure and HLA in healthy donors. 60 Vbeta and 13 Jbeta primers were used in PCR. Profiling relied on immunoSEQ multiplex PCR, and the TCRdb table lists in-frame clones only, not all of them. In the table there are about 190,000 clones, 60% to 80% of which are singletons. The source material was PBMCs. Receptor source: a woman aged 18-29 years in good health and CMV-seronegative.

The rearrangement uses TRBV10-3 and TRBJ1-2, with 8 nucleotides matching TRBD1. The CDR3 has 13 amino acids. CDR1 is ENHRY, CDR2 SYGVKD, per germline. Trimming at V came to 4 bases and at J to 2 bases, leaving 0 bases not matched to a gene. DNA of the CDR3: TGTGCCATCAGTGGACAGGGGAACTATGGCTACACCTTC. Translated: CAISGQGNYGYTF.

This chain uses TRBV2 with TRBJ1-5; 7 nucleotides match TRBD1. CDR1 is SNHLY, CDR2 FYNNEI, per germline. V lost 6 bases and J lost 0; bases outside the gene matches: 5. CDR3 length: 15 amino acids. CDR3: CASRVTGLSNQPQHF. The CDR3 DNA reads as TGTGCCAGCAGGGTGACAGGGCTTAGCAATCAGCCCCAGCATTTT.

CDR3 protein: CAGQSPGDSKNTEAFF. The CDR3 DNA reads as TGTGCCGGGCAGTCCCCGGGAGACTCTAAGAACACTGAAGCTTTCTTT. V usage is TRBV28 and J usage is TRBJ1-1, with unresolved D. CDR3 length equals 16 residues. The germline V gene encodes CDR1 MDHEN and CDR2 SYDVKM. V lost 11 bases and J 1 base, leaving 23 bases between the germline ends. The full variable domain, completed using reference TRBV28 and TRBJ1-1, is DVKVTQSSRYLVKRTGEKVFLECVQDMDHENMFWYRQDPGLGLRLIYFSYDVKMKEKGDIPEGYSVSREKKERFSLILESASTNQTSMYLCAGQSPGDSKNTEAFFGQGTRLTVV.